Listed here is a single T cell receptor (beta chain). The antigen is unknown. There are 15 residues in the CDR3. The germline V gene encodes CDR1 MNHEY and CDR2 SMNVEV (reference sequence). V was trimmed by 1 base and J by 4 bases, leaving 13 bases between them. Several immunoSEQ plates received, in even portions, the genomic DNA of each subset. Original methodology: Junction-only sequences without quality scores came from ImmunoSEQ, so filtering differed. Here immunoSEQ multiplex PCR was the method, and the copy in TCRdb shows in-frame clones only, minus some. The DNA was the basis for D and trimming; V, J and clone size are from that table. The top ten hold around 0.12% of the sample, which has 500,000 to 700,000 clones, approximately 96% seen once. This specimen belongs to a study of shared clonotypes between healthy human individuals. Background on the study: The plates for each donor numbered three CD4 naive, three CD4 memory, two CD8 naive and one CD8 memory.

Naive CD8 cells lacked CD45RO and underwent positive selection for CCR7, leaving out terminally differentiated effector memory CD45RA+ cells. Study-wide results and caveats: It was anticipated that sequencing depth would influence how many clonotypes donors shared.

The V and J genes are TRBV27 and TRBJ1-2, with D maybe TRBD1 (5 bases). The source is a woman in her 30s in good health. Material: naive CD8+ T cells sorted from blood. The CDR3 here is CASSLWATDPYGYTF. DNA for the CDR3: TGTGCCAGCAGTTTATGGGCGACAGATCCCTATGGCTACACCTTC.